This T cell receptor (beta chain) was sequenced for a study of regulatory T cells in long-lasting Graves disease. Broader study findings: Persistent patients shared under 3,000 public clonotypes among themselves. Newly diagnosed patients shared fewer, at under 1,000.

The sample holds many counts of this clonotype. What it binds is unknown. To make TCR beta libraries, researchers used iRepertoire HTBI primers and Arm-PCR of CDR3 regions. Authors' methods: Across the samples, identification revealed roughly 56 TRBV and 14 TRBJ segments. TCRdb reprocessed the multiplex PCR reads via MiXCR and lists one record per CDR3 protein. These V and J calls derive from TCRdb rather than the authors' analysis. The sample holds around 300,000 distinct CDR3 sequences; under 25% are singletons and the top ten take roughly three fifths. Time point: persistent/refractory GD, antithyroid drugs over 5 years with positive TRAb. Isolated PBMC RNA provided the starting material for the TCR library. One endocrinology department in Xi'an, China, was where patients came from. The sequence derives from a female donor with Graves disease. Specimen: peripheral blood mononuclear cells (PBMCs), collected when the disease was refractory, from a patient treated with antithyroid drugs.

CDR3 DNA sequence: TGTGCCAGCAGCTTTAACGCAGGGGTCGGAAACACCATATATTTT. Its translation is CASSFNAGVGNTIYF. The genes are TRBV11-2 and TRBJ1-3; D possibly corresponds to TRBD1 (6 bases). The germline V gene encodes CDR1 SGHAT and CDR2 FQNNGV. The ends were cut back, 3 bases at V and 4 bases at J, with 13 bases in the middle. CDR3 length: 15 residues.